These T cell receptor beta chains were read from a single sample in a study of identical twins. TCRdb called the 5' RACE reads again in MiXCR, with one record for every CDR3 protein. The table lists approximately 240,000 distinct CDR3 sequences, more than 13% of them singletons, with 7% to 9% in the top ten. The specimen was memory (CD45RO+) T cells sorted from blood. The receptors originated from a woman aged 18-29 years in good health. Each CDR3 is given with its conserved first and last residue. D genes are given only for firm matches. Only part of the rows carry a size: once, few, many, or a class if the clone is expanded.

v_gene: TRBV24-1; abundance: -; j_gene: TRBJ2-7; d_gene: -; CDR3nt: TGTGCCACCAGTGGACGCGAGCAGTACTTC; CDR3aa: CATSGREQYF
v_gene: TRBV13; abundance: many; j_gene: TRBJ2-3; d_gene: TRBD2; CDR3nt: TGTGCCAGCAGCCCGAACTCGGGGGGGACAGATACGCAGTATTTT; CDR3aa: CASSPNSGGTDTQYF
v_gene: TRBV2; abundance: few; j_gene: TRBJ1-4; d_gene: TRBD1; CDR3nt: TGTGCCAGCAGCCGGACAGGGAGTGGTGCTAATGAAAAACTGTTTTTT; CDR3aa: CASSRTGSGANEKLFF
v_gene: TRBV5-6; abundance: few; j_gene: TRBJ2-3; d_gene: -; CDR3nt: TGTGCCAGCAGCTTAGCGGTCGGAGATACGCAGTATTTT; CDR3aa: CASSLAVGDTQYF
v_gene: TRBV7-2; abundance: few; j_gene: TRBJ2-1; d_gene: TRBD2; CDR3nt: TGTGCCAGCAAGGGGGGACTAGCGGGGGCTAATGAGCAGTTCTTC; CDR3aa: CASKGGLAGANEQFF
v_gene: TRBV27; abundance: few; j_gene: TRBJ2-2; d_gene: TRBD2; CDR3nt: TGTGCCAGCTCGGGACTACGGACCGGGGAGCTGTTTTTT; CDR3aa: CASSGLRTGELFF
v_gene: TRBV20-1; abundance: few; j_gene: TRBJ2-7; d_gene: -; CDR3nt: TGCAGTGCTACGGGAGTAGTATTCAACGAGCAGTACTTC; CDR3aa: CSATGVVFNEQYF
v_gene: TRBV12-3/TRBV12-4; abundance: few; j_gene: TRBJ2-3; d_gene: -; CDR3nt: TGTGCCAGCAGTTTTGACCCCGGGCGAGATACGCAGTATTTT; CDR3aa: CASSFDPGRDTQYF
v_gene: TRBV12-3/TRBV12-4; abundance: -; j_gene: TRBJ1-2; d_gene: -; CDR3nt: TGTGCCAGCAGTTTAGACGTGAACTATGGCTACACCTTC; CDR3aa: CASSLDVNYGYTF
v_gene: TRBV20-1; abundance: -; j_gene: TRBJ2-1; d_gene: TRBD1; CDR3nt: TGCAGTGCGAGGGGTCAACAGGGGGCCCACGAGCAGTTCTTC; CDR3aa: CSARGQQGAHEQFF
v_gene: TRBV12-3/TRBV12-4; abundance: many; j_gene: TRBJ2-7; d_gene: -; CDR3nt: TGTGCCAGCAGTTTCTCATACGAGCAGTACTTC; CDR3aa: CASSFSYEQYF
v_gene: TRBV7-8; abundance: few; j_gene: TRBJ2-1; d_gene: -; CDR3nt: TGTGCCAGCAGCCCGGGCGCAGGGGGGTACAATGAGCAGTTCTTC; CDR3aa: CASSPGAGGYNEQFF
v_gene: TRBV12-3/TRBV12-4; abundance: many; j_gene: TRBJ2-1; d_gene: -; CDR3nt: TGTGCCAGCAGGGGACTCTCCTACAATGAGCAGTTCTTC; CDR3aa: CASRGLSYNEQFF
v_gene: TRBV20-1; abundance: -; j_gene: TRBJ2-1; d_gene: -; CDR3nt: TGCAGTGCTAGATTCGGATCCGCCTACAATGAGCAGTTCTTC; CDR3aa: CSARFGSAYNEQFF
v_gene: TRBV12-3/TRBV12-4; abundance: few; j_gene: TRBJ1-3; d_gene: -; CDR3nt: TGTGCCAGCAGTTTATTGGGGGGTCATGGAAACACCATATATTTT; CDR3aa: CASSLLGGHGNTIYF
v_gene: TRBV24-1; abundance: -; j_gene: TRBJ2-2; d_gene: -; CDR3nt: TGTGCCACCAGTGACCCAGTGTCCGGGGACACCGGGGAGCTGTTTTTT; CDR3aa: CATSDPVSGDTGELFF
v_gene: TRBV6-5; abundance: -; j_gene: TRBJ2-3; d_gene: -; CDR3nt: TGTGCCGGACTCTTTAGCACAGATACGCAGTATTTT; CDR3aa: CAGLFSTDTQYF
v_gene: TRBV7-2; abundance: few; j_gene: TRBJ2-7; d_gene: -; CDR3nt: TGTGCCAGCAGCCCCCGTGTAGTCGGCTACGAGCAGTACTTC; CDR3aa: CASSPRVVGYEQYF
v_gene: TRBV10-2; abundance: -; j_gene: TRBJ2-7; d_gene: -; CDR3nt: TGCGCCACCCATCACTACGAGCAGTACTTC; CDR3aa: CATHHYEQYF
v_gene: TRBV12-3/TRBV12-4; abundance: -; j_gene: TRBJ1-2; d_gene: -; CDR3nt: TGTGCCAGCAGTTTTGTGGCTTTAGCTAACTATGGCTACACCTTC; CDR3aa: CASSFVALANYGYTF
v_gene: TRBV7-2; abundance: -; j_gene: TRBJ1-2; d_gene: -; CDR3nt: TGTGCCAGCAGCTCGAGGGACTCGACGGAAGGCTACACCTTC; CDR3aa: CASSSRDSTEGYTF
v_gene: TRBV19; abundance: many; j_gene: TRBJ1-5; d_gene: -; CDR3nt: TGTGCCAGTATGCAGGGCAATCAGCCCCAGCATTTT; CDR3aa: CASMQGNQPQHF
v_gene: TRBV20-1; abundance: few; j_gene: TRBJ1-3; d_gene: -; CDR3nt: TGCAGTGCTGTAGGGGCCTCTGGAAACACCATATATTTT; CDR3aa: CSAVGASGNTIYF
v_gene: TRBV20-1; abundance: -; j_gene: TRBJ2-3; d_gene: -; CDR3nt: TGCAGTGCTAGAGTTGGTAGCGAGGATACGCAGTATTTT; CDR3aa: CSARVGSEDTQYF
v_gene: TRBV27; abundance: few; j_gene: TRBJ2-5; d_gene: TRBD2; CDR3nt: TGTGCCAGCAGCCCATCGAGCGGGAGGGGTACCCAGTACTTC; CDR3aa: CASSPSSGRGTQYF
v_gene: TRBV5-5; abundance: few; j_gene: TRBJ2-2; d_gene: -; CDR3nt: TGTGCCAGCAGCCCGGCCGGGCGAGGGGGCACCGGGGAGCTGTTTTTT; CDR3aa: CASSPAGRGGTGELFF
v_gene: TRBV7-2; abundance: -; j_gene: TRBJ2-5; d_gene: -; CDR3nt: TGTGCCAGCAGCCCCTCCCCCACTAGAGGAGAGACCCAGTACTTC; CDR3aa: CASSPSPTRGETQYF
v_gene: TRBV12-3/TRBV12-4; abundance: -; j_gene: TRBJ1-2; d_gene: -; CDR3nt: TGTGCCAGCAGTTGTGGCTACACCTTC; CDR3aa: CASSCGYTF
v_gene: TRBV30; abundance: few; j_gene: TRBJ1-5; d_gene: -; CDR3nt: TGTGCCTGGGCACGTGGGTCGGGGAATCAGCCCCAGCATTTT; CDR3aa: CAWARGSGNQPQHF
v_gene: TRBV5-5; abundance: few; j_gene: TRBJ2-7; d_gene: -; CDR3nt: TGTGCCAGCAGTAAGGCTGGGACGGCCTACGAGCAGTACTTC; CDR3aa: CASSKAGTAYEQYF
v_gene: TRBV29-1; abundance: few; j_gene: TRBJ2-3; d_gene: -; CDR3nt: TGCAGCGCTGGGGGAACGGATACGCAGTATTTT; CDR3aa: CSAGGTDTQYF
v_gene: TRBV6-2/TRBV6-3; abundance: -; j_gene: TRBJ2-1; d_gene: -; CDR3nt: TGTGCCAGCAGTTACGACGCTTCTCCCTACAATGAGCAGTTCTTC; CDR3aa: CASSYDASPYNEQFF
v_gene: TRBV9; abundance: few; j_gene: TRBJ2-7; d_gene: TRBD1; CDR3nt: TGTGCCAGCAGCGTAGCCGGGACAGTCTACGAGCAGTACTTC; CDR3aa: CASSVAGTVYEQYF
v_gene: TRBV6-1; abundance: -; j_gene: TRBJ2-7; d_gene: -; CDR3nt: TGTGCCAGCAGCCCCCGGGTGGGGGGCGGGTACGAGCAGTACTTC; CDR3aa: CASSPRVGGGYEQYF
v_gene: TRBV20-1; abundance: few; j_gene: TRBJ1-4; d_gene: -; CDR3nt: TGCAGTGCAAGTACATCTTCGGGGGGAAATGAAAAACTGTTTTTT; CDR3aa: CSASTSSGGNEKLFF
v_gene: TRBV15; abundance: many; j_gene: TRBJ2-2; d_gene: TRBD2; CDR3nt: TGTGCCACCAGCGGATCGGGACTAGCGGCGATCGGGGAGCTGTTTTTT; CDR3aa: CATSGSGLAAIGELFF
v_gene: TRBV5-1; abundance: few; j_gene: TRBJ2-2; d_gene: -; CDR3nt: TGCGCCAGCAGCTTGGACCCAAACACCGGGGAGCTGTTTTTT; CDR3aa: CASSLDPNTGELFF
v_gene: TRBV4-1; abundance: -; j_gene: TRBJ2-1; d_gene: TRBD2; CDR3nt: TGCGCCAGCAGCCAAGGAACGCCGGGGGGGAACTACAATGAGCAGTTCTTC; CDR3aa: CASSQGTPGGNYNEQFF
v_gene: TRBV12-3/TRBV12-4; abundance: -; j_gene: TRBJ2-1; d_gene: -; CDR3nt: TGTGCCAGCAACATCGACAGTACCTACAATGAGCAGTTCTTC; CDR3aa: CASNIDSTYNEQFF
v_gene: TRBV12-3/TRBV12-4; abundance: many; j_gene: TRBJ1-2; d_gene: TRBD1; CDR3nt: TGTGCCAGCAGTCGTGGACAGGGAGAGGGCTACACCTTC; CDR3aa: CASSRGQGEGYTF
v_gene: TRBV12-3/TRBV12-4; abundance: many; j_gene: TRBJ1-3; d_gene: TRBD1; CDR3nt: TGTGCCAGCAGTTTACAGGGGGCCCGCTCTGGAAACACCATATATTTT; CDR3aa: CASSLQGARSGNTIYF
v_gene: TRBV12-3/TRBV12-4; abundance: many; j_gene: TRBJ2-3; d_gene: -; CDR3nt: TGTGCCAGCAGTTTTTGGGGGAATACGCAGTATTTT; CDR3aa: CASSFWGNTQYF
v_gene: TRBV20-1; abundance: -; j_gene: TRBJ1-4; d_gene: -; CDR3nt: TGCAGTGCTTACTCCGGACAGACCAATGAAAAACTGTTTTTT; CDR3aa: CSAYSGQTNEKLFF
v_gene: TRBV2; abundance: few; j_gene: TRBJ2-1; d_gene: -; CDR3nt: TGTGCCAGCACTCGTATGGCGGGGGCACCCAGCTCCTACAATGAGCAGTTCTTC; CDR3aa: CASTRMAGAPSSYNEQFF
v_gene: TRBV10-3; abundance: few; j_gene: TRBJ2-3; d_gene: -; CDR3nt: TGTGCCATCAGTGAAGAGGTAGGAAACACAGATACGCAGTATTTT; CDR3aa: CAISEEVGNTDTQYF